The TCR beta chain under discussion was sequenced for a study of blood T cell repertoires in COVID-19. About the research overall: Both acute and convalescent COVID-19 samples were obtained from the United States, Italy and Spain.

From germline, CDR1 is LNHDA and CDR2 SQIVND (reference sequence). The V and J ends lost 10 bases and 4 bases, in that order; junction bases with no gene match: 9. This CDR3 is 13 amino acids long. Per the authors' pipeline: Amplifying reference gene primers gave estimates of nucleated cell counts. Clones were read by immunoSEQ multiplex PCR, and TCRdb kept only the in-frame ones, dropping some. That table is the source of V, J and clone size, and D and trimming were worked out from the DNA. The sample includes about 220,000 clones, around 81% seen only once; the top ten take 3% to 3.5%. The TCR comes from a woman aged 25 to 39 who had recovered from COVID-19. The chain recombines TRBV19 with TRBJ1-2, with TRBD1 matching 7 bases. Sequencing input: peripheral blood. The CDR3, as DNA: TGTGCCATCTCCTTCGACAGGGCCTATGGCTACACCTTC. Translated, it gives CAISFDRAYGYTF.